The 5 T cell receptor beta chains below come from one sample, sequenced in a study of T-cell reconstitution after alpha-beta-depleted transplantation in children. Preparation of the TCRbeta library was carried out with unique molecular identifiers. TCRdb reanalysed the PCR reads using MiXCR and keeps one entry per CDR3 protein. The sample has over 150,000 distinct CDR3 sequences; around 7% are singletons. Sequenced here: PBMCs, sampled before TCRalphabeta/CD19-depleted stem cell transplant. The receptors come from a boy between 2 and 10 years old with acute lymphoblastic leukemia, due to receive a stem cell transplant.

The J gene is TRBJ2-1, the V gene TRBV5-1, with a possible D match to TRBD1 (5 bases). The CDR3 runs 13 residues. V was trimmed by 5 bases and J by 1 base, leaving 7 bases between them. The germline gives CDR1 SGHRS, CDR2 YFSETQ. The CDR3 region has the DNA TGCGCCAGCAGAGACAGTTCCTACAATGAGCAGTTCTTC. Translation gives CASRDSSYNEQFF.

The rearrangement links TRBV5-1 to TRBJ1-4, with TRBD1 as a possible D gene (6 bases). Deletions cut 3 bases from V and 5 bases from J, with 14 bases between. CDR3 length: 15 amino acids. Germline V lookup: CDR1 SGHRS, CDR2 YFSETQ. CDR3 coding DNA: TGCGCCAGCAGCTCCCAGGGGACCAAGAATGAAAAACTGTTTTTT. Its protein is CASSSQGTKNEKLFF.

This clonotype has at least ten counts. The DNA of the CDR3 is TGTGCCAGCAGTGGAGGGCGACCTAATGAAAAACTGTTTTTT. Protein sequence: CASSGGRPNEKLFF. This chain links TRBV27 with TRBJ1-4; D remains ambiguous. The CDR3 sequence is 14 residues long. The germline V and J ends were trimmed by 5 bases and 3 bases, with 10 bases remaining between them. Germline lookup yields CDR1 MNHEY and CDR2 SMNVEV (reference sequence).

This clonotype occurred a few times. The gene calls are TRBV27 and TRBJ2-7, with D maybe TRBD1 (6 bases). This CDR3 is built from 12 residues. Germline V gene data show CDR1 as MNHEY and CDR2 as SMNVEV (reference sequence). V was pared by 5 bases and J by 6 bases, with 11 bases between. Here the CDR3 reads CASSKQGGEQYF. CDR3 coding DNA: TGTGCCAGCAGTAAACAGGGTGGCGAGCAGTACTTC.

This clonotype was counted at least ten times. This chain links TRBV28 with TRBJ1-2; D gene unclear. Germline V CDR1 and CDR2: MDHEN, SYDVKM. The CDR3 is 13 residues long. V was cut by 7 bases and J by 5 bases, with 14 bases left in between. DNA of the CDR3: TGTGCCAGCACGGTGGGCTATGATTATGGCTACACCTTC. Its translation is CASTVGYDYGYTF.